These 26 T cell receptor beta chains were all obtained from the same sample, sequenced in a study of blood T cells in healthy people across ages. The second PCR ran about 7 to 12 cycles with a sample-barcoded 5' primer and J-beta primers. TCRdb reanalysed the 5' RACE reads using MiXCR and keeps one entry per CDR3 protein. The sample contains 1,300,000 or so distinct CDR3 sequences, 45% to 70% of which appear only once. Sequenced: blood. Receptor source: a man younger than 35 in good health.

The gene calls are TRBV27 and TRBJ2-1, with D uncertain. V gave up 6 bases and J gave up 5 bases, with 20 bases separating them. The CDR3 spans 16 residues. CDR1 MNHEY and CDR2 SMNVEV come from the germline V gene (reference sequence). The CDR3 nucleotides are TGTGCCAGCAGGCCGATAGGGCCCACGAAAAACAATGAGCAGTTCTTC. As protein: CASRPIGPTKNNEQFF.

There are a few counts of this clonotype. This sequence joins TRBV7-2 and TRBJ2-7, with a possible D match to TRBD2 (5 bases). The germline V gene has CDR1 SGHTA and CDR2 FQGNSA. The V gene lost 1 base and the J gene lost 2 bases, with 12 bases spanning the gap. The CDR3 sequence is 15 residues long. CDR3 nucleotide sequence: TGTGCCAGCAGCTTAGTTGCGGGTACTACCTACGAGCAGTACTTC. It is translated as CASSLVAGTTYEQYF.

The rearrangement uses TRBV7-2 and TRBJ2-2; tentative D call: TRBD1 (5 bases). The ends were cut back, 3 bases at V and 7 bases at J, with 9 bases in the middle. CDR1 and CDR2 from the germline V gene are SGHTA and FQGNSA. CDR3 length equals 13 residues. The DNA for the CDR3 is TGTGCCAGCAGCTTCAGGGTCCACGGGGAGCTGTTTTTT. Its protein product is CASSFRVHGELFF. The variable domain in full, completed from reference TRBV7-2 and TRBJ2-2, reads GAGVSQSPSNKVTEKGKDVELRCDPISGHTALYWYRQSLGQGLEFLIYFQGNSAPDKSGLPSDRFSAERTGGSVSTLTIQRTQQEDSAVYLCASSFRVHGELFFGEGSRLTVL.

The genes are TRBV20-1 and TRBJ1-1; TRBD1 is a possible D gene (6 bases). The CDR3 is 15 amino acids. CDR1 is DFQATT, CDR2 SNEGSKA, per germline (reference sequence). Trimming took off 4 bases at V and 0 bases at J, with 15 bases between the two ends. For the CDR3, the DNA is TGCAGTGCTAAGGACAGCCTCTTCATGAACACTGAAGCTTTCTTT. It translates to CSAKDSLFMNTEAFF.

In this sample, this clonotype turned up a few times. V usage is TRBV29-1 and J usage is TRBJ1-2; no definite D call. Germline CDR1 SQVTM, CDR2 ANQGSEA. The CDR3 length is 10 residues. The V and J ends lost 3 bases and 5 bases respectively, with 4 bases between them. The CDR3 nucleotides are TGCAGCGTTGAGCCTTATGGCTACACCTTC. Translation: CSVEPYGYTF. The whole variable domain, remainder taken from reference TRBV29-1 and TRBJ1-2, is SAVISQKPSRDICQRGTSLTIQCQVDSQVTMMFWYRQQPGQSLTLIATANQGSEATYESGFVIDKFPISRPNLTFSTLTVSNMSPEDSSIYLCSVEPYGYTFGSGTRLTVV.

The gene calls are TRBV7-9 and TRBJ2-7, with a possible D match to TRBD2 (6 bases). The CDR3 is made up of 13 amino acids. The ends were cut back, 5 bases at V and 7 bases at J, with 15 bases in the middle. Germline assignment: CDR1 SEHNR and CDR2 FQNEAQ (reference sequence). The CDR3 sequence: CASSPLGGKEQYF. CDR3 in DNA: TGTGCCAGCAGCCCCCTTGGAGGGAAGGAGCAGTACTTC.

The V gene is TRBV9, the J gene TRBJ2-1; D perhaps matches TRBD2 (6 bases). From germline, CDR1 is SGDLS and CDR2 YYNGEE. The V gene lost 4 bases and the J gene lost 6 bases, with 17 bases spanning the gap. The CDR3 is 15 amino acids. Written as DNA, the CDR3 is TGTGCCAGCAGCCAAGCGGGTCAGTGGGGCAATGAGCAGTTCTTC. Protein: CASSQAGQWGNEQFF.

This clonotype was recorded a few times. DNA for the CDR3: TGTGCCAGCAGCCGTTGGAGCGGGGGGAACACAGATACGCAGTATTTT. The encoded protein is CASSRWSGGNTDTQYF. V and J are TRBV7-9 and TRBJ2-3; 9 nucleotides match TRBD2. The trim removed 5 bases at V and 2 bases at J, leaving 8 bases unmatched. The CDR3 spans 16 residues. CDR1 is SEHNR and CDR2 is FQNEAQ in the germline V gene (reference sequence).

The CDR3 sequence: CASTFRAGGYNSPLHF. The CDR3, as DNA: TGTGCCAGCACTTTTCGGGCAGGGGGCTATAATTCACCCCTCCACTTT. The chain carries TRBV28 and TRBJ1-6; 7 bases match TRBD1. The CDR3 contains 16 residues. With V trimmed by 7 bases and J by 3 bases, 9 bases remained unmatched. Germline V gene sequence: CDR1 MDHEN, CDR2 SYDVKM.

V usage is TRBV25-1 and J usage is TRBJ1-5; TRBD1 matches 7 bases. V trimming: 8 bases; J trimming: 1 base; junction bases outside the gene matches: 5. The CDR3 loop spans 14 amino acids. Germline lookup yields CDR1 MGHDK and CDR2 SYGVNS. The CDR3 DNA is TGTGCCAGCGCCGAGACAGGGAGCAATCAGCCCCAGCATTTT. It yields the protein CASAETGSNQPQHF.

This clonotype has a handful of counts. The chain has TRBV20-1 and TRBJ2-5; tentative D call: TRBD2 (6 bases). CDR1 is DFQATT, CDR2 SNEGSKA, per germline (reference sequence). V gave up 3 bases and J gave up 2 bases, with 10 bases separating them. There are 13 residues in the CDR3. CDR3 coding DNA: TGCAGTGCTAGTTACGGGGGACAAGAGACCCAGTACTTC. Encoded protein: CSASYGGQETQYF.

The chain recombines TRBV4-1 with TRBJ1-6, with 8 bases lining up with TRBD1. The trim removed 6 bases at V and 0 bases at J, leaving 7 bases unmatched. Germline V lookup: CDR1 MGHRA, CDR2 YSYEKL. The CDR3 is made up of 17 amino acids. In DNA form, the CDR3 reads TGCGCCAGCAGGAGGACAGGGCAAGACTCCTATAATTCACCCCTCCACTTT. Translation: CASRRTGQDSYNSPLHF.

The genes are TRBV10-2 and TRBJ1-3; the D is unclear. V lost 3 bases and J lost 3, with 9 bases in between. The CDR3 has 14 residues. The V gene's germline CDR1 is WSHSY and CDR2 SAAADI. The CDR3 nucleotides read TGCGCCAGCAGTGATCCGGACCATGGAAACACCATATATTTT. This codes for CASSDPDHGNTIYF.

This sequence joins TRBV7-9 and TRBJ1-1; unclear D gene. V lost 2 bases, J lost 3 bases, and 13 bases lay in between. This CDR3 has 15 amino acids. From germline, CDR1 is SEHNR and CDR2 FQNEAQ (reference sequence). Here the CDR3 DNA reads TGTGCCAGCAGCTTAAGTGGCGCACAGTACACTGAAGCTTTCTTT. Its protein is CASSLSGAQYTEAFF.

This clonotype was detected a few times. The rearrangement uses TRBV27 and TRBJ2-7; 8 nucleotides match TRBD1. V dropped 6 bases and J dropped 6; count of bases not matched to a gene: 4. The germline V gene encodes CDR1 MNHEY and CDR2 SMNVEV (reference sequence). The CDR3 covers 12 residues. The CDR3 DNA reads TGTGCCAGCAGACGGACAGGGACCGAGCAGTACTTC. Amino acids: CASRRTGTEQYF.

The chain has TRBV18 and TRBJ2-3; D is perhaps TRBD2 (5 bases). Per the germline V gene, CDR1 is KGHSH and CDR2 is LQKENI. The CDR3 loop spans 16 amino acids. V was cut by 0 bases and J by 0 bases, with 10 bases left in between. This CDR3 reads CASSPPDLASTDTQYF. The CDR3 nucleotides are TGTGCCAGCTCACCACCGGACTTGGCTAGCACAGATACGCAGTATTTT.

CDR3 nucleotides: TGCAGTGCTACCCGACTAGCGCAACCGGGAGATACGCAGTATTTT. Residues: CSATRLAQPGDTQYF. The V call is TRBV20-1, the J call TRBJ2-3; 8 nucleotides agree with TRBD2. Germline-derived CDR1 and CDR2 are DFQATT and SNEGSKA (reference sequence). The V and J ends lost 4 bases and 5 bases, in that order; junction bases with no gene match: 11. CDR3 length equals 15 residues.

The chain links TRBV7-9 to TRBJ2-7; D gene ambiguous. CDR1 is SEHNR and CDR2 is FQNEAQ in the germline V gene (reference sequence). Trimming cost V 10 bases and J 6 bases, with 13 bases left between them. The CDR3 is made up of 11 amino acids. CDR3 bases: TGTGCCACCTCGACCCTACGCGAGCAGTACTTC. Protein: CATSTLREQYF.

In this sample, this clonotype turned up once. J is TRBJ2-5 and V is TRBV7-9, with no clear D. The assigned J gene may be wrong: the sequence end matches TRBJ2-7 better. This CDR3 has 14 amino acids. Germline lookup yields CDR1 SEHNR and CDR2 FQNEAQ (reference sequence). The CDR3 DNA is TGTGCCAGCAGCTCACGAACGGGTATCGACGAGCAGTACTTC. Encoded protein: CASSSRTGIDEQYF.

The chain combines TRBV20-1 with TRBJ2-7, with D possibly being TRBD1 or TRBD2 (6 bases each). Trimming stripped 0 bases from V and 5 bases from J, with 14 bases between. Germline V gives CDR1 DFQATT, CDR2 SNEGSKA (reference sequence). The length of the CDR3 is 14 residues. As DNA, the CDR3 is TGCAGTGCTAGAGAGGACAGTTGGGAGGACGAGCAGTACTTC. It encodes CSAREDSWEDEQYF.

The CDR3 protein is CASSYRTSGSFETQYF. The CDR3 DNA sequence: TGTGCCAGCAGTTACCGAACTAGCGGGAGTTTTGAGACCCAGTACTTC. The rearrangement joins TRBV6-8 to TRBJ2-5, with 11 bases matching TRBD2. The junction had 7 bases not matched to a gene; V was cut back by 2 bases and J by 5 bases. Germline V gene data show CDR1 as MNHGY and CDR2 as SAAAGT. The CDR3 consists of 16 residues.

In this sample, this clonotype turned up a few times. This sequence joins TRBV28 and TRBJ2-7; 8 bases fit TRBD2. CDR3 length: 13 residues. Germline values: CDR1 MDHEN, CDR2 SYDVKM. The J segment lost 3 bases and the V segment lost 6 bases, leaving 4 bases of the junction unmatched. CDR3 bases: TGTGCCAGCAGGGAGCGGGGGAGCTACGAGCAGTACTTC. As protein: CASRERGSYEQYF.

The rearrangement uses TRBV7-2 and TRBJ1-1, with a tentative D call TRBD1 (6 bases). CDR3 size: 16 residues. The germline V gene encodes CDR1 SGHTA and CDR2 FQGNSA. V lost 5 bases to trimming and J lost 0 bases, with 16 bases between them. CDR3 protein: CASSLQGRGMNTEAFF. CDR3 in DNA: TGTGCCAGCAGCCTACAGGGAAGGGGGATGAACACTGAAGCTTTCTTT.

The J gene is TRBJ2-5, the V gene TRBV20-1, with D maybe TRBD2 (5 bases). V was trimmed by 6 bases and J by 1 base, leaving 15 bases between them. The germline CDR1 and CDR2 sequences are DFQATT and SNEGSKA (reference sequence). This CDR3 spans 14 amino acids. The CDR3 sequence: CSAPEGQLQETQYF. The CDR3 DNA is TGCAGTGCCCCCGAGGGCCAGCTCCAAGAGACCCAGTACTTC.

This clonotype was found a few times. The J gene is TRBJ2-1, the V gene TRBV4-1; 9 bases agree with TRBD1. V lost 4 bases, J lost 5 bases, and 6 bases stayed unmatched. Germline CDR1 is MGHRA and CDR2 is YSYEKL. This CDR3 spans 15 amino acids. This CDR3 reads CASSRDRAMHNEQFF. Here the CDR3 DNA reads TGCGCCAGCAGCCGGGACAGGGCGATGCACAATGAGCAGTTCTTC.

This clonotype has more than one count but fewer than ten. The chain combines TRBV5-1 with TRBJ2-7; 14 positions match TRBD2. The V segment lost 4 bases and the J segment 2 bases; nucleotides outside the gene matches: 14. Germline-derived CDR1 and CDR2 are SGHRS and YFSETQ. The CDR3 extends over 19 amino acids. Written as DNA, the CDR3 is TGCGCCAGCAGCCTCAACGCCGGGACTAGCGGGAGTGGAGCCTACGAGCAGTACTTC. This codes for CASSLNAGTSGSGAYEQYF.